Listed below are T cell receptor beta chains from one sample, sequenced in a study of blood T cell repertoires in COVID-19. Some clones are missing from TCRdb's copy, which holds only in-frame ones; the method was immunoSEQ multiplex PCR. Among roughly 69,000 clones, around 80% were seen once, and the ten largest hold 14%. Material for sequencing was peripheral blood. The receptors come from a man aged 55 to 70 with COVID-19, enrolled during active disease. Both conserved end residues are trimmed from each CDR3.

CDR3	V	J
ASSRQGLSNYGYT	TRBV27	TRBJ1-2
ASSHRQWTNEKLF	TRBV3-1/TRBV3-2	TRBJ1-4
ASRGQGARGNQPQH	TRBV2	TRBJ1-5
ASSVLPSNQPQH	TRBV2	TRBJ1-5
ASSSQGTSGGVFYNEQF	TRBV6-2/TRBV6-3	TRBJ2-1
AIGGGYEQY	TRBV10-3	TRBJ2-7
AWRTSGTYEQY	TRBV30	TRBJ2-7
SVFVSGTGGSNYGYT	TRBV29-1	TRBJ1-2
ASSSMNRDEQY	TRBV5-6	TRBJ2-7
ASSSRGQTATNEKLF	TRBV9	TRBJ1-4
ASSYSLLGQGYT	TRBV5-1	TRBJ1-2
ASSARGLSYEQY	TRBV9	TRBJ2-7
ASSYAGPNQPQH	TRBV6-6	TRBJ1-5
ATSRGGGVYNEQF	TRBV15	TRBJ2-1
ASSLDRGSSGNTIY	TRBV18	TRBJ1-3
ASSPPRQGRGNEQF	TRBV28	TRBJ2-1
ASSPPVAYEQY	TRBV11-3	TRBJ2-7
ASSRTGAPDQPQH	TRBV5-5	TRBJ1-5
ASSWHSYGYT	TRBV28	TRBJ1-2
ATLDSASYEQY	TRBV28	TRBJ2-7
SVGHLGDEQY	TRBV29-1	TRBJ2-7
ASSLAGTYEQY	TRBV5-1	TRBJ2-7
SASGPTSGSTSYEQY	TRBV20-1	TRBJ2-7
AWSVRPGQPQH	TRBV30	TRBJ1-5
ASTLAGSEQF	TRBV2	TRBJ2-1
ASSQEGQGRAGELF	TRBV3-1/TRBV3-2	TRBJ2-2
ASSRQTDSSYEQY	TRBV14	TRBJ2-7
ASRPGGDTEAF	TRBV12-3/TRBV12-4	TRBJ1-1
ASKRDGNQPQH	TRBV2	TRBJ1-5
ASSGLAGVETQY	TRBV5-6	TRBJ2-5
ASSVAGANYGYT	TRBV9	TRBJ1-2
ASSPLDRTNQPQH	TRBV6-5	TRBJ1-5
AWTIAGADYEQY	TRBV30	TRBJ2-7
ASRLTGVGDETQY	TRBV19	TRBJ2-5
ASSSDRKNIQY	TRBV27	TRBJ2-4
ATSRGGQGANEQF	TRBV15	TRBJ2-1
ASRTFEGNEKLF	TRBV19	TRBJ1-4
ASSAPDRAVF	TRBV10-2	TRBJ2-1
ASSRGLAGGFYEQY	TRBV7-2	TRBJ2-7
SGSGLAGYNEQF	TRBV29-1	TRBJ2-1
ASSDPEGQPNSNQPQH	TRBV6-4	TRBJ1-5
ASSREEARGTGELF	TRBV19	TRBJ2-2
ASSFEGVVTGANVLT	TRBV5-1	TRBJ2-6
ASSPRPSNEETQY	TRBV18	TRBJ2-5
ASSLTRTGELF	TRBV12-3/TRBV12-4	TRBJ2-2
ATAGDTDTQY	TRBV2	TRBJ2-3
ASSTAGLIGGLNSPLH	TRBV5-4	TRBJ1-6
SASKGGQPQH	TRBV20-1	TRBJ1-5
ASSRTGAVGYT	TRBV27	TRBJ1-2
ASVDRASQETQY	TRBV19	TRBJ2-5
ASSLGTDYEQY	TRBV11-3	TRBJ2-7
ASSLWRGTYEQY	TRBV7-2	TRBJ2-7
ASSEEEGQPQH	TRBV6-4	TRBJ1-5
ASTWRGGPMVDTQY	TRBV2	TRBJ2-3
SVGMREDTQY	TRBV29-1	TRBJ2-3